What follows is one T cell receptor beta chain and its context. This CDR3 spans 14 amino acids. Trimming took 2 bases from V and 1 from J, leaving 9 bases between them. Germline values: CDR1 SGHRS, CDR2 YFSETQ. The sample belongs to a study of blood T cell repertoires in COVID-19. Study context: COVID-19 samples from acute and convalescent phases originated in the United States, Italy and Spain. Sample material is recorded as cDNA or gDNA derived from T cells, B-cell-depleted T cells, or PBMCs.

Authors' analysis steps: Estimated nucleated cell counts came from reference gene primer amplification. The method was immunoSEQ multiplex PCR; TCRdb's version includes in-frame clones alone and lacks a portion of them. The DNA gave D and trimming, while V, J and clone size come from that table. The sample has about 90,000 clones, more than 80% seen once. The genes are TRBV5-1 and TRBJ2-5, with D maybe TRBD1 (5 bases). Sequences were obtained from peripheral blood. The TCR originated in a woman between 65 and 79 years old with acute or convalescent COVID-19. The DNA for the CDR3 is TGCGCCAGCAGCTTAGGGGTAGTCCAAGAGACCCAGTACTTC. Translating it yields CASSLGVVQETQYF.